This T cell receptor (beta chain) was profiled in a study of early T cells in non-severe SARS-CoV-2 infection. Whole-study context: Chains were unpaired, as sequencing was done on bulk RNA from unsorted whole blood.

As to this clonotype: Its target is unknown.

Study results and limitations: Private and CD4 specificities were missed by VDJdb matching, skewed to anti-spike CD8.

Each cDNA molecule carried a unique molecular identifier. TCRdb fed the 5' RACE reads into MiXCR, producing one record per CDR3 protein. The sample shows tens of thousands of distinct CDR3 sequences, 15% of them seen only once. Per germline, CDR1 SGHTA and CDR2 FQGTGA. The germline V and J ends were trimmed by 3 bases and 4 bases, with 9 bases remaining between them. This CDR3 has 13 residues. Sequencing input: whole blood. The V and J genes are TRBV7-3 and TRBJ2-5, with D tentatively TRBD1 (6 bases). This receptor was taken from an adult who was a healthcare worker with PCR-confirmed SARS-CoV-2 infection or an uninfected control (not recorded which). CDR3 DNA sequence: TGTGCCAGCAGCTTGGGCAGGGGAGAGACCCAGTACTTC. It is translated as CASSLGRGETQYF.